These 6 T cell receptor beta chains were all obtained from the same sample, sequenced in a study of CD8+ T cells in alopecia areata. Regarding treatment: oral pan-JAK inhibitor, 5-10 mg twice daily. cDNA prepared by RNA extraction and subsequent reverse transcription served as the template for sequencing. The data were produced by immunoSEQ multiplex PCR, yet TCRdb's version contains in-frame clones alone and is incomplete. Of around 200,000 clones detected, about 60% appear once; the ten largest clones hold roughly 12%. The sample in question was CD8+ T cells sorted from blood, obtained at week 24, from a patient treated with tofacitinib. The receptor source for this set is a human donor with alopecia areata.

V gene TRBV18 combines with J gene TRBJ1-1; unclear D gene. Per germline, CDR1 KGHSH and CDR2 LQKENI. The CDR3 runs to 12 residues. V lost 8 bases and J lost 3, with 10 bases in between. The CDR3 protein is CASMRSYTEAFF. As DNA, the CDR3 is TGTGCCAGCATGAGGAGTTACACTGAAGCTTTCTTT.

This clone appeared a few times. The chain carries TRBV7-9 and TRBJ2-7, with D possibly being TRBD2 (6 bases). V lost 4 bases and J lost 12, with 16 bases in between. This CDR3 is 12 amino acids long. Germline values: CDR1 SEHNR, CDR2 FQNEAQ (reference sequence). The CDR3 loop reads CASSSSTGTVYF. For the CDR3, the DNA is TGTGCCAGCAGCTCGTCTACCGGGACTGTGTACTTC.

The rearrangement links TRBV12-2 to TRBJ2-7; whether TRBD2, the table's D call, matches the DNA was not checked. TRBV12-2 is reported as a pseudogene. This CDR3 is built from 14 residues. The CDR3 loop reads CASRPSRVPSEQYF. CDR3 coding DNA: TGTGCAAGTCGCCCCAGCCGGGTCCCGTCGGAGCAGTACTTC.

The CDR3 bases are TGCGCCAGCAGCCAATGGTCCAGGGGACTCGCAGATACGCAGTATTTT. It encodes CASSQWSRGLADTQYF. The chain employs TRBV4-1 and TRBJ2-3; D may match TRBD1 or TRBD2 (6 bases each). CDR1 MGHRA and CDR2 YSYEKL come from the germline V gene. This CDR3 has 16 residues. Trimming pared 2 bases from V and 4 bases from J, leaving 16 bases between.

The rearrangement links TRBV27 to TRBJ1-3, with D perhaps matching TRBD1 (5 bases). The CDR3 loop spans 16 amino acids. Germline CDR1 is MNHEY and CDR2 is SMNVEV (reference sequence). V lost 5 bases, J lost 0 bases, and 14 bases lay in between. The CDR3 is CASSARQPHSGNTIYF. CDR3 nucleotide sequence: TGTGCCAGCAGTGCTCGACAGCCCCACTCTGGAAACACCATATATTTT.

The rearrangement joins TRBV12-5 to TRBJ2-1; D possibly corresponds to TRBD1 (6 bases). V was pared by 0 bases and J by 0 bases, with 12 bases between. The CDR3 consists of 17 residues. The germline V gene has CDR1 LGHNT and CDR2 FRNRAP. The CDR3 sequence: CASGLVGTFSSYNEQFF. The CDR3 bases are TGTGCTAGTGGTTTGGTAGGGACATTCAGCTCCTACAATGAGCAGTTCTTC.